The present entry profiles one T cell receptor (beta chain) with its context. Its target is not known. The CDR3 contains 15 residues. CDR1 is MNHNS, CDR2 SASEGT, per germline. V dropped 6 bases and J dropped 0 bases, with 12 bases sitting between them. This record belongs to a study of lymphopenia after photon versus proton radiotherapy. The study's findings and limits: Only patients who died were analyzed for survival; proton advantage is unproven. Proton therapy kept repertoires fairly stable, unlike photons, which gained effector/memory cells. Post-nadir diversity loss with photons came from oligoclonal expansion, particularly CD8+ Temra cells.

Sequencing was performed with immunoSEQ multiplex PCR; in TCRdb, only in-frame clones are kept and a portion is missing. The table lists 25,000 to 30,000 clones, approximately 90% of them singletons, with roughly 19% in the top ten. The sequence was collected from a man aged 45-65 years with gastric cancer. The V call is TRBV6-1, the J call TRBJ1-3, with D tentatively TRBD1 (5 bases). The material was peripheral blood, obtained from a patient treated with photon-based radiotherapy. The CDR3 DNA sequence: TGTGCCAGCAGCCCACCAGGGAACTCTGGAAACACCATATATTTT. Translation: CASSPPGNSGNTIYF.